This T cell receptor beta chain was identified during a study of blood T cell repertoires in COVID-19. Study background: The study drew acute and convalescent COVID-19 samples from the United States, Italy and Spain. Sources were T cells, B-cell-depleted T cells, or PBMCs; the material itself was cDNA or gDNA.

Per the authors' pipeline: Cell counts per sample came from amplifying reference gene primers. Generated by immunoSEQ multiplex PCR, the TCRdb table keeps only in-frame clones and is missing some. The V and J calls and clone size come from that table; D and trimming were worked out from the DNA. The repertoire holds about 350,000 clones, with under 95% as singletons. The sequence was obtained from a woman aged 18-29 years who had recovered from COVID-19. Specimen: peripheral blood.

The CDR3 here is CAVGRDLFTDTQYF. In nucleotides, the CDR3 is TGTGCCGTCGGACGGGACTTGTTCACAGATACGCAGTATTTT. The chain combines TRBV6-5 with TRBJ2-3, with D tentatively TRBD2 (6 bases). Trimming left V 11 bases short and J 2 bases short, with 17 bases between. CDR1 and CDR2 (germline): MNHEY, SVGAGI. The CDR3 runs to 14 residues.